This record covers a single TCR beta chain. Original processing methods: Reference gene primer amplification in the assay estimated nucleated cell counts. Some clones are missing from TCRdb's copy, which holds only in-frame ones; the method was immunoSEQ multiplex PCR. V and J calls plus clone size are reproduced from that table; the DNA served to infer D and trimming. The table shows about 7,200 clones, with nearly 90% occurring only once. The data stem from a study of blood T cell repertoires in COVID-19. Sequenced sample: peripheral blood. The receptor was derived from a human donor in a cohort sampled during active COVID-19.

In DNA, the CDR3 is TGCACCAGCAGCCGAGGCTGCACCGGGGAGCTGTTTTTT. Translation: CTSSRGCTGELFF. The V gene is TRBV1, the J gene TRBJ2-2; TRBD2 reflects the table's D call only, with no check against the DNA. TRBV1 is shown as a pseudogene. CDR3 length: 13 amino acids.